This record covers a single TCR beta chain. These data belong to a study of blood T cell repertoires in COVID-19. Original analysis: By means of reference gene primer amplification, nucleated cell counts were estimated. The repertoire was sequenced with immunoSEQ multiplex PCR; TCRdb's copy has only in-frame clones and lacks some. V, J and clone size reflect that table, while D and trimming were determined from the DNA. The data show 130,000 to 150,000 clones, 85% to 90% seen once. The CDR3 contains 14 residues. Germline loops: CDR1 MNHEY, CDR2 SMNVEV (reference sequence). Germline trimming cut 6 bases from V and 5 bases from J; bases unmatched to any gene: 6. Enrolment of Seattle patients took place during active infection, and they were followed longitudinally.

This sequence originates from a man aged 18-30 years with COVID-19, enrolled during active disease. The source material was peripheral blood. The chain recombines TRBV27 with TRBJ2-1, with 8 bases matching TRBD2. In DNA, the CDR3 is TGTGCCAGCAGAACGGGGGGGGACGACAATGAGCAGTTCTTC. The encoded protein is CASRTGGDDNEQFF.